This record looks at one T cell receptor beta chain sequence and its context. The data stem from a study of human T cells and chemical hapten exposure. The time point here: patch test 3, about 24 weeks after DPC sensitization. Treatment noted: therapeutic diphenylcyclopropenone sensitization with weekly scalp DPC. From whole blood left unfractionated, total RNA was extracted. TCRdb ran MiXCR on the RACE reads and lists one entry per CDR3 protein. The sample lists more than 95,000 distinct CDR3 sequences, around 35% occurring once. The sequenced sample was whole blood, obtained in connection with sensitization to the hapten diphenylcyclopropenone (DPC). The source is a man aged 40-49 years with alopecia areata. Some clones in this sample may be carry-over from other donors' samples.

CDR3 in amino acids: CSVEAQGFATNEKLFF. Here the CDR3 DNA reads TGCAGCGTTGAGGCACAAGGGTTTGCAACTAATGAAAAACTGTTTTTT. The rearrangement joins TRBV29-1 to TRBJ1-4; D is uncertain. The V gene's germline CDR1 is SQVTM and CDR2 ANQGSEA. The V and J ends lost 3 bases and 0 bases respectively, with 14 bases between them. CDR3 length: 16 residues.